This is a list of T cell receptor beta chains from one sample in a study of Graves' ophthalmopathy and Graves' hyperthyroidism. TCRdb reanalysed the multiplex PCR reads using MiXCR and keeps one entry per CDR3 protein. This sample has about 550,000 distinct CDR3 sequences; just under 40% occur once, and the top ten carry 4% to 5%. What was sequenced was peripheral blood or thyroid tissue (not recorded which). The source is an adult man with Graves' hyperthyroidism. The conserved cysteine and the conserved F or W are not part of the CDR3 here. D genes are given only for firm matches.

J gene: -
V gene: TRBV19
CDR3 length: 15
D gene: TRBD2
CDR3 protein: ASSYLGTSGLNNEQF

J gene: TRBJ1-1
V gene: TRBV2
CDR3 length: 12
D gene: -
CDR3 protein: ASSVGARFGGAF

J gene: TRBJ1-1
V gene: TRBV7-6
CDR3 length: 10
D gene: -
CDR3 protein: ASSQLGAEAF

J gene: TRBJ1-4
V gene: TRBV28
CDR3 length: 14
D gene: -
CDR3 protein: ASSFRPGLRAEKLF

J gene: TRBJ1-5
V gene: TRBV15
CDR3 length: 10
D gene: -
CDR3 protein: ATSQEYSPQH

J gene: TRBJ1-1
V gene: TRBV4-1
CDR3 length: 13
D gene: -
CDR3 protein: ASTQPREKNTEAF

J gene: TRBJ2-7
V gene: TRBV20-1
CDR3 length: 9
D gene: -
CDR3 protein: SARDVGRSG

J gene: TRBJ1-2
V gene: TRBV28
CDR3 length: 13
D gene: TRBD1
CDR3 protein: ASTLTGNLNYGYT

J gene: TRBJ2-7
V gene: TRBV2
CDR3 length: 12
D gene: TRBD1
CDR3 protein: ASKYGTGGDEQY

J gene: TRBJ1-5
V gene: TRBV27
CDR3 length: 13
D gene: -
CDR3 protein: ASSSHQGSGQPQH

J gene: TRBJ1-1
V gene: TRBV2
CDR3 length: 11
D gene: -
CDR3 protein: ANSESVNTEAF

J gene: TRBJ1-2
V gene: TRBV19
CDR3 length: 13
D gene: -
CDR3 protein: ASSINGVTSYGYT

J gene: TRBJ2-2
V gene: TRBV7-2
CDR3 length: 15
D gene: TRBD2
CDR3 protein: ASSSRTSGANTGELF

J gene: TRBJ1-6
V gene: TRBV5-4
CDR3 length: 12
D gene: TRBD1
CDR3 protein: ASSRGDRGSPLH

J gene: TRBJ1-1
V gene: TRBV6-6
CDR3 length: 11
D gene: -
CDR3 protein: ASSYPRLDEAF

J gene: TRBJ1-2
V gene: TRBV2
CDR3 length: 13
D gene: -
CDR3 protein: ASTTLRDISYGYT

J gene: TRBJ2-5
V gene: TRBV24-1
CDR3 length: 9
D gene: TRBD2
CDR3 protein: ATGWTSTQY

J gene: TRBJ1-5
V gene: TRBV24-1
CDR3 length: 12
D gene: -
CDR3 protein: ATSETTGNQPQH

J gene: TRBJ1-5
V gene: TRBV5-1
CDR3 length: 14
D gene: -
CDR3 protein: ASSLGVSGSGQPQH

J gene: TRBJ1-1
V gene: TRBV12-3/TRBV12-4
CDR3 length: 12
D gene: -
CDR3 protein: ASSSATRNTEAF

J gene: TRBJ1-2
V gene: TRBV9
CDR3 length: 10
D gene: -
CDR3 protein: ASSVVTGGYT

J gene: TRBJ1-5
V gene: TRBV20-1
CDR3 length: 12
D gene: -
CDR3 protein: SARYWGLNQPQH

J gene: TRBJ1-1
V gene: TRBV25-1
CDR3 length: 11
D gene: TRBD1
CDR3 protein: ASRDRAFTEAF

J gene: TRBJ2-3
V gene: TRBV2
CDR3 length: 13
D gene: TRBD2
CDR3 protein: ASSPGTSGARTQY

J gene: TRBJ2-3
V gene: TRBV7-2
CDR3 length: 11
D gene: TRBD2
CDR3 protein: ASLAGEADTQY

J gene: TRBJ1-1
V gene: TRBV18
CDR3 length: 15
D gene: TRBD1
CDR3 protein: ASSPLGQGARNTEAF

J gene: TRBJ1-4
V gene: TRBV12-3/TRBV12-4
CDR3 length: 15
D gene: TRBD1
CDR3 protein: ASSSYPGQVANEKLF

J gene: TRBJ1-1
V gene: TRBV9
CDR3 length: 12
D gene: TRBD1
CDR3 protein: ASSGQGESTEAF

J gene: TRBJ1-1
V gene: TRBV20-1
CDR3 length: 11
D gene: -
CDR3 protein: SARDPGRVEAF

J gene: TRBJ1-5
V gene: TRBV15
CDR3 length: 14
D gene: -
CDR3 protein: ATSKSGGMGQETQH

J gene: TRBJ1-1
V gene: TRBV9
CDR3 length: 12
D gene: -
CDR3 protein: ASSVEGVYTEAF

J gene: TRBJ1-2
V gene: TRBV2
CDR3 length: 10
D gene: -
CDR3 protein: ASKSLGDGYT

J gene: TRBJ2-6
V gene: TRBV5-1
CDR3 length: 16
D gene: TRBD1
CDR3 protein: ASSLGDRDHSGANVLT

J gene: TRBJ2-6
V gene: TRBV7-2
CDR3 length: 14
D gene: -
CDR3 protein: ASSEAAGVGANVLT

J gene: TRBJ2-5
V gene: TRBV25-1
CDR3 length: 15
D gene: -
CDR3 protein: PTSLDASSPVGETQY

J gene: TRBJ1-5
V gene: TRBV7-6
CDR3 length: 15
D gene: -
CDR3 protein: ASSLFARSIAGQPQH